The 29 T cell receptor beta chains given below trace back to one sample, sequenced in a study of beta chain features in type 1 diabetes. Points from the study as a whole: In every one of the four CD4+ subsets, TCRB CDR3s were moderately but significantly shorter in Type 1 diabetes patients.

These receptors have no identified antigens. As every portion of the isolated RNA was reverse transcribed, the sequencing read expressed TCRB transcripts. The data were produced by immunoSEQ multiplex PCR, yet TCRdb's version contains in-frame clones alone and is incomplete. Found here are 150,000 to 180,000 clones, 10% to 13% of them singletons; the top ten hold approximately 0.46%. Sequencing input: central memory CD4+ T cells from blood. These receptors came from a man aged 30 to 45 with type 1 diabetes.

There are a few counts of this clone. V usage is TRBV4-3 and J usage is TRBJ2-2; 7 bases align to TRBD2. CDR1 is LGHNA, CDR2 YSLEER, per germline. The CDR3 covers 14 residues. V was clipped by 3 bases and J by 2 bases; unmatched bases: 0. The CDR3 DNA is TGCGCCAGCAGCCAGACTAGCAACACCGGGGAGCTGTTTTTT. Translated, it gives CASSQTSNTGELFF.

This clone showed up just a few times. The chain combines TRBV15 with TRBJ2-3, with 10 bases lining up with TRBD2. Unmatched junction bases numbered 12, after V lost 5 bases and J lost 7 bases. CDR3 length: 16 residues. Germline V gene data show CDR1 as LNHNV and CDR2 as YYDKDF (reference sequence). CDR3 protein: CATSRELAGLGNTQYF. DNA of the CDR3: TGTGCCACCAGCCGTGAACTAGCGGGATTGGGAAATACGCAGTATTTT.

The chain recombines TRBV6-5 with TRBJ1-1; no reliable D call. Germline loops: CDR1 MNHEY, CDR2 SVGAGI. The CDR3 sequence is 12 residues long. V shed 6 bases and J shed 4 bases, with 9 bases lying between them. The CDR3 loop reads CASSRSGTEAFF. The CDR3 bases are TGTGCCAGCAGCCGTTCGGGCACTGAAGCTTTCTTT.

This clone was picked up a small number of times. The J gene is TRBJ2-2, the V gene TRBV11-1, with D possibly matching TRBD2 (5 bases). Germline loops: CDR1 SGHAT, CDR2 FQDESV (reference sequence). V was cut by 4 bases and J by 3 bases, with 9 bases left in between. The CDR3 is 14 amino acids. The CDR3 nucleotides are TGTGCCAGCAGCTCCGGGATGTACACCGGGGAGCTGTTTTTT. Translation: CASSSGMYTGELFF.

CDR3 DNA: TGTGCCAGCAGTTTCAAGCGGAACTCCTACGAGCAGTACTTC. Its protein product is CASSFKRNSYEQYF. The chain couples TRBV27 to TRBJ2-7; TRBD2 is a possible D gene (5 bases). Between the trimmed V and J ends, which lost 3 bases and 0 bases, there was a span of 9 bases. Germline V gene data show CDR1 as MNHEY and CDR2 as SMNVEV (reference sequence). The CDR3 length is 14 residues.

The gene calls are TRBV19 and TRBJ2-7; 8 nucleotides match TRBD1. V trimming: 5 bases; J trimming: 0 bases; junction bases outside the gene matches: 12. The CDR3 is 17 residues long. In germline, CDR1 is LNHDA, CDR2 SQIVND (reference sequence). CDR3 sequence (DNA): TGTGCCAGTAGTTTTAGGGGACAGGCCGAGAGCTCCTACGAGCAGTACTTC. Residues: CASSFRGQAESSYEQYF.

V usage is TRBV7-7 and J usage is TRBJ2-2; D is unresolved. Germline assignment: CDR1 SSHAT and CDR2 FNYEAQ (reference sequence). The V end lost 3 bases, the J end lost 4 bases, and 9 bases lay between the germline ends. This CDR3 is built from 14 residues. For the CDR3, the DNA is TGTGCCAGCAGCTTTGGGTCGGGCACCGGGGAGCTGTTTTTT. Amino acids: CASSFGSGTGELFF.

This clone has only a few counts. The CDR3 nucleotides read TGCGCCAGCAGCCAAGATCCAACGGGGAATGAGCAGTTCTTC. As protein: CASSQDPTGNEQFF. This chain uses TRBV4-3 with TRBJ2-1; tentatively, D is TRBD2 (5 bases). Trimming left V 0 bases short and J 7 bases short, with 10 bases between. The CDR3 consists of 14 residues. From germline, CDR1 is LGHNA and CDR2 YSLEER.

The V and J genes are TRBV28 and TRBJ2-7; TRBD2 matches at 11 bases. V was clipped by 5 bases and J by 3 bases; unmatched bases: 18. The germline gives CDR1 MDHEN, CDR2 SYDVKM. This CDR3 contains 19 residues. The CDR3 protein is CASSMPLAGGQTWDYEQYF. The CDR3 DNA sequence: TGTGCCAGCAGTATGCCGCTAGCGGGAGGCCAAACGTGGGACTACGAGCAGTACTTC.

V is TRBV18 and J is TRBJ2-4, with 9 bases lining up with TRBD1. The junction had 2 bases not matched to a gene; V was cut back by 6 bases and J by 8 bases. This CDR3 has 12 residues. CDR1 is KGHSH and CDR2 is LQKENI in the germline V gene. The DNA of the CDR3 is TGTGCCAGCTCGTGGACAGGGGACATTCAGTACTTC. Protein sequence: CASSWTGDIQYF.

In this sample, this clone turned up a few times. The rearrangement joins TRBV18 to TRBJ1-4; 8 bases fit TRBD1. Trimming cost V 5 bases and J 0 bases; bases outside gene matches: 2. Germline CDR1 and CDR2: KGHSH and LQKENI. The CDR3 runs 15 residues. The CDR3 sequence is CASSSGQATNEKLFF. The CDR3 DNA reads TGTGCCAGCTCATCGGGACAGGCAACTAATGAAAAACTGTTTTTT. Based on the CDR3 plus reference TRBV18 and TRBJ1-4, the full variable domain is NAGVMQNPRHLVRRRGQEARLRCSPMKGHSHVYWYRQLPEEGLKFMVYLQKENIIDESGMPKERFSAEFPKEGPSILRIQQVVRGDSAAYFCASSSGQATNEKLFFGSGTQLSVL.

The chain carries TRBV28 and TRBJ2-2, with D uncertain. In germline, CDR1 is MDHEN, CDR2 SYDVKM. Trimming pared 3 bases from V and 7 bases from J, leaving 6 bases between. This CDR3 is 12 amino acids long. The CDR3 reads CASSFFGGELFF. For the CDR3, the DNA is TGTGCCAGCAGTTTTTTCGGCGGGGAGCTGTTTTTT.

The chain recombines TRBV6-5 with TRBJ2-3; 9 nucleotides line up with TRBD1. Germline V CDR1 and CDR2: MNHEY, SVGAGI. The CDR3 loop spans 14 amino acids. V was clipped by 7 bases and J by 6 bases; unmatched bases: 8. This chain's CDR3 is CASTKTGGGDTQYF. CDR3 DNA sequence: TGTGCCAGCACCAAAACAGGGGGCGGGGATACGCAGTATTTT.

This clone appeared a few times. This CDR3 reads CASSRLAAGTDTQYF. CDR3 DNA sequence: TGCGCCAGTTCCCGACTAGCCGCGGGCACAGATACGCAGTATTTT. The V and J genes are TRBV5-1 and TRBJ2-3; 7 bases match TRBD2. This CDR3 has 15 amino acids. CDR1 is SGHRS, CDR2 YFSETQ, per germline. The J segment lost 1 base and the V segment lost 8 bases, leaving 10 bases of the junction unmatched. Together with reference TRBV5-1 and TRBJ2-3, the CDR3 gives the full variable domain: KAGVTQTPRYLIKTRGQQVTLSCSPISGHRSVSWYQQTPGQGLQFLFEYFSETQRNKGNFPGRFSGRQFSNSRSEMNVSTLELGDSALYLCASSRLAAGTDTQYFGPGTRLTVL.

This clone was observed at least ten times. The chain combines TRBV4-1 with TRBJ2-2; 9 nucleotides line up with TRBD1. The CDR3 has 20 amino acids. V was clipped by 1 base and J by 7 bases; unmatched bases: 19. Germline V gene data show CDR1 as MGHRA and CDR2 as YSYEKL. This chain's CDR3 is CASSQGPLNRGQGGGGELFF. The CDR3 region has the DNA TGCGCCAGCAGCCAAGGGCCGCTTAACCGGGGACAGGGAGGAGGCGGGGAGCTGTTTTTT.

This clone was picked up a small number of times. The CDR3 here is CASSVTGGLAGSGELFF. The CDR3 DNA sequence: TGTGCCAGCAGCGTAACGGGGGGACTAGCGGGATCCGGGGAGCTGTTTTTT. The chain carries TRBV9 and TRBJ2-2, with 13 bases aligning to TRBD2. The CDR3 extends over 17 amino acids. The V gene end was trimmed by 1 base and the J gene end by 6 bases; junction bases not matched to a gene: 6. Germline CDR1 and CDR2: SGDLS and YYNGEE.

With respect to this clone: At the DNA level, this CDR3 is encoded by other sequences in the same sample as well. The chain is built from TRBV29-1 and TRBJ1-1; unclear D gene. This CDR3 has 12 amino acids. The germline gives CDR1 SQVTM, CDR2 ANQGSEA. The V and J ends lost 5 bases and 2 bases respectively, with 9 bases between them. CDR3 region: CSVQGGNTEAFF. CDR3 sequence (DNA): TGCAGCGTTCAAGGCGGAAACACTGAAGCTTTCTTT.

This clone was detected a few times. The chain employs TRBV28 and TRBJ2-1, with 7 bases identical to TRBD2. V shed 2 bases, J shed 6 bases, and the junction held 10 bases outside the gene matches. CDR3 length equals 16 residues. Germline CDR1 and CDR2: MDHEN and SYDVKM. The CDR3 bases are TGTGCCAGCAGTTTAGGGGAGGGCGGGGCCCGCAATGAGCAGTTCTTC. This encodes CASSLGEGGARNEQFF.

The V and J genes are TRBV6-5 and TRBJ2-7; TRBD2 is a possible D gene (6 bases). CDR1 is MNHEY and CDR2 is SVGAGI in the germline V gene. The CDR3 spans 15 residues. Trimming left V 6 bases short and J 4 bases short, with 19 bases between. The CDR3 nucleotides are TGTGCCAGCAGCCGCGCATTGGGGGGAAGGTACGAGCAGTACTTC. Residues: CASSRALGGRYEQYF.

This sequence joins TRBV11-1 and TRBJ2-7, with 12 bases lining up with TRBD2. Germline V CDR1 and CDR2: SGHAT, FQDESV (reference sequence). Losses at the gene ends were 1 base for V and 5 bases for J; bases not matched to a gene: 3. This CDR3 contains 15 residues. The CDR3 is CASSLGLAGEDEQYF. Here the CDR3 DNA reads TGTGCCAGCAGCTTAGGACTAGCGGGAGAGGACGAGCAGTACTTC.

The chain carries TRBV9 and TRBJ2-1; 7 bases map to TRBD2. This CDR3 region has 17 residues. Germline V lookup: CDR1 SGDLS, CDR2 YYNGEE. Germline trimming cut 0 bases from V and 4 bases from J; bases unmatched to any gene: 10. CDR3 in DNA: TGTGCCAGCAGCGTAGTCGGGGGACTAACCGTTTACAATGAGCAGTTCTTC. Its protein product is CASSVVGGLTVYNEQFF.

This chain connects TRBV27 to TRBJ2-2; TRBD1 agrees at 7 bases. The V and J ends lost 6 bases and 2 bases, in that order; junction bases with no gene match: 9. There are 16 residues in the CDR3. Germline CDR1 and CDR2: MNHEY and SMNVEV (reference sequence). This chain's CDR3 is CASSLRGGLNTGELFF. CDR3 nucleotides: TGTGCCAGCAGCCTCAGAGGGGGCCTAAACACCGGGGAGCTGTTTTTT.

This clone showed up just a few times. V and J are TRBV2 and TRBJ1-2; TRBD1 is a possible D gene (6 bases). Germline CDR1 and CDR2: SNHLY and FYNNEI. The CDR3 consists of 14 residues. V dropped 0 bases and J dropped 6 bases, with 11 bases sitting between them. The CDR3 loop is CASSEASRGHGYTF. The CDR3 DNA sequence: TGTGCCAGCAGTGAAGCCTCCAGGGGACATGGCTACACCTTC. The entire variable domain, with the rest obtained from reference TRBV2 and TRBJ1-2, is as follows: EPEVTQTPSHQVTQMGQEVILRCVPISNHLYFYWYRQILGQKVEFLVSFYNNEISEKSEIFDDQFSVERPDGSNFTLKIRSTKLEDSAMYFCASSEASRGHGYTFGSGTRLTVV.

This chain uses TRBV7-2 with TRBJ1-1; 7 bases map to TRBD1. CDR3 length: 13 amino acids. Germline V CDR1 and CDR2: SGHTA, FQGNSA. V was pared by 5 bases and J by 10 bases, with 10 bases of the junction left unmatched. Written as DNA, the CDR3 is TGTGCCAGCAGCCCTCGACAGGGCGACGCAGCTTTCTTT. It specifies CASSPRQGDAAFF.

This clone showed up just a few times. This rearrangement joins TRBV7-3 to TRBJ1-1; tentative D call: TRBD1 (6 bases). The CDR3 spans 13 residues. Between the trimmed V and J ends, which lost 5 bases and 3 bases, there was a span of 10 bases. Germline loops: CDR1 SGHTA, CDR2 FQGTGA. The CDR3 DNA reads TGTGCCAGCAGCGCTGGACAGTACACTGAAGCTTTCTTT. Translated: CASSAGQYTEAFF.

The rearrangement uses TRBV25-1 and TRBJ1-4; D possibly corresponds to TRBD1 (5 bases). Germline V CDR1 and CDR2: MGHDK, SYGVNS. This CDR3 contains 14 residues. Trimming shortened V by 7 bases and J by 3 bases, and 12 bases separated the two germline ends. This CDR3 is CASNPGLPNEKLFF. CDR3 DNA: TGTGCCAGCAACCCGGGACTCCCTAATGAAAAACTGTTTTTT.

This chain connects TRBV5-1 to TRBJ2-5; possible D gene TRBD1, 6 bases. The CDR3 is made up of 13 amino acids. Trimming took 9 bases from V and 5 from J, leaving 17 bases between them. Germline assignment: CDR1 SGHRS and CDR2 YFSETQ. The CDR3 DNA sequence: TGCGCCACCGACCGTCTCCAGGGGGAGACCCAGTACTTC. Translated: CATDRLQGETQYF.

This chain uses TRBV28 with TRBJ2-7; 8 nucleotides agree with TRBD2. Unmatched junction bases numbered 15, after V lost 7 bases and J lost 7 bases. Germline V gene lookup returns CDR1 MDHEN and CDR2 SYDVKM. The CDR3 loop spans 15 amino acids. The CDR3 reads CASTLSGGAKGEQYF. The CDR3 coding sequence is TGTGCCAGCACCCTGAGCGGGGGCGCCAAGGGGGAGCAGTACTTC.

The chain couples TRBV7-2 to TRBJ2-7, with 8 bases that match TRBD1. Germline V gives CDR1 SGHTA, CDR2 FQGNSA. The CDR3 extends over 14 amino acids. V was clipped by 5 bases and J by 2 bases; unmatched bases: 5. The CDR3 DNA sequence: TGTGCCAGCAGCCCTGGACAGGGTCCCTACGAGCAGTACTTC. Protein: CASSPGQGPYEQYF.